A selection of T cell receptor beta chains follows, all from one sample in a study of cytomegalovirus exposure and HLA in healthy donors. Some clones are missing from TCRdb's copy, which holds only in-frame ones; the method was immunoSEQ multiplex PCR. Altogether some 90,000 clones are present, approximately 72% being singletons, with the ten largest covering 2.5% to 3.5%. Source material: PBMCs. The receptors were gathered from a female donor in good health and CMV-seropositive. The CDR3 runs from the conserved cysteine through the conserved F or W. D genes are given only for firm matches. Clone size is shown for a subset of rows, as once, few, many or a class of expanded clone.

>TRBV25-1|TRBD2|-|TRBJ2-1
TGTGCCAGCAGTGAAGGGGGTAGCGGGAACCCCCGGGGGTTCTTC
CASSEGGSGNPRGFF
>TRBV19|TRBD1|few|TRBJ1-5
TGTGCCAGTCGGCGACAGGGTGTCGAGTCGGCCCAGCATTTT
CASRRQGVESAQHF
>TRBV20-1|-|-|TRBJ2-2
TGCAGTGCTTTATCCGGGGAGCTGTTTTTT
CSALSGELFF
>TRBV4-2|TRBD2|-|TRBJ2-1
TGTGCCAGCAGCCACGTCCCGTTAGCGGGAGGGTCCTACAATGAGCAGTTCTTC
CASSHVPLAGGSYNEQFF
>TRBV5-4|TRBD2|-|TRBJ2-1
TGTGCCAGCAGCTTGACTCGCGGGGGGAATGAGCAGTTCTTC
CASSLTRGGNEQFF
>TRBV29-1|TRBD1|-|TRBJ1-5
TGCAGCGTTGGACAGGGGAATCAGCCCCAGCATTTT
CSVGQGNQPQHF
>TRBV10-1|TRBD2|-|TRBJ2-1
TGCGCCAGCAGTGATTTAGCGGGGGGCCCCATATACAATGAGCAGTTCTTC
CASSDLAGGPIYNEQFF
>TRBV30|TRBD1|-|TRBJ2-7
TGTGCCTGGAGTGTGACAGGGCCGGGGCAGTACTTC
CAWSVTGPGQYF
>TRBV5-1|-|-|TRBJ1-4
TGCGCCAGCAGCTGGGACATGTATGAAAAACTGTTTTTT
CASSWDMYEKLFF
>TRBV28|TRBD2|-|TRBJ2-3
TGTGCCAGCAGTCCTCTTATGACTAGCGGGGGAATAGATACGCAGTATTTT
CASSPLMTSGGIDTQYF
>TRBV5-1|TRBD1|-|TRBJ1-2
TGCGCCAGCAGCTTAGGACAGGGGGATGGCTACACCTTC
CASSLGQGDGYTF
>TRBV7-2|TRBD2|-|TRBJ2-7
TGTGCCAGCAAACTAGCGGGAACCTACGAGCAGTACTTC
CASKLAGTYEQYF
>TRBV19|TRBD1|-|TRBJ2-1
TGTGCCAGTTCGAGGGGGCGAAACGATGAGCAGTTCTTC
CASSRGRNDEQFF
>TRBV4-2|-|-|TRBJ2-1
TGTGCCAGCAGCCAAGGGAACAGCATTGAGCAGTTCTTC
CASSQGNSIEQFF
>TRBV6-5|-|-|TRBJ2-7
TGTGCCAGCAGTTACTCGAGAGTAAACTACGAGCAGTACTTC
CASSYSRVNYEQYF
>TRBV5-4|TRBD2|-|TRBJ2-5
TGTGCCAGCACCCCCAGCGGGAGGGAGACCCAGTACTTC
CASTPSGRETQYF
>TRBV5-3|TRBD1|-|TRBJ2-7
TGTGCCAGAAGCGGCCTCTGCGGGACAGGCCCCTACGAGCAGTACTTC
CARSGLCGTGPYEQYF
>TRBV6-5|TRBD1|-|TRBJ1-5
TGTGCCAGCAGGCCGACAGGGGGCTGGAATCAGCCCCAGCATTTT
CASRPTGGWNQPQHF
>TRBV6-1|TRBD1|few|TRBJ2-7
TGTGCCAGCACCCGGGACAGGGCCTTCTACGAGCAGTACTTC
CASTRDRAFYEQYF